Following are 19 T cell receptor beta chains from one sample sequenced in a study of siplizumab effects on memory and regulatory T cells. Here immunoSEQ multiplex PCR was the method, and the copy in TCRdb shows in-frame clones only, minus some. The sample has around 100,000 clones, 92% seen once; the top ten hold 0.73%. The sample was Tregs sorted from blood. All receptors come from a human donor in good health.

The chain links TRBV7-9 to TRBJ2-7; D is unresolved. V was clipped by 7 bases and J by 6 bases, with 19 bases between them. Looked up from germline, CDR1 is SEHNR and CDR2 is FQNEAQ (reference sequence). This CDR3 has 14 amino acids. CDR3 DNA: TGTGCCAGCACCTCTTGGTCTGGTCGTGGCGAGCAGTACTTC. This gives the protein CASTSWSGRGEQYF.

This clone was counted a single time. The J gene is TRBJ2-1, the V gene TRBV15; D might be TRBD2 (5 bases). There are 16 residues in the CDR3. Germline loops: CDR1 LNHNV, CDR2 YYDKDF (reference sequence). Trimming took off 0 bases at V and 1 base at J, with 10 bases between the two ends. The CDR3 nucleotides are TGTGCCACCAGCAGAGATTTTCGGGGTTCCTACAATGAGCAGTTCTTC. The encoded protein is CATSRDFRGSYNEQFF.

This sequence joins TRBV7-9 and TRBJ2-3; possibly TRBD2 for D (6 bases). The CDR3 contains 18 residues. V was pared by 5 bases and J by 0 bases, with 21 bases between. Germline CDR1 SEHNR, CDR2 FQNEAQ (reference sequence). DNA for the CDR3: TGTGCCAGCAGCCCGGGGGTACTATTGGGGCAGAGCACAGATACGCAGTATTTT. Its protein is CASSPGVLLGQSTDTQYF.

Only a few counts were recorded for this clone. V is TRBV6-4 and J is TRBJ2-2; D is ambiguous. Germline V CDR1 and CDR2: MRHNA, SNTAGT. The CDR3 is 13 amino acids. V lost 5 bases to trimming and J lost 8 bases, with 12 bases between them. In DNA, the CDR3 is TGTGCCAGCAGTATTAACCCGGCTGGGGAGCTGTTTTTT. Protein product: CASSINPAGELFF.

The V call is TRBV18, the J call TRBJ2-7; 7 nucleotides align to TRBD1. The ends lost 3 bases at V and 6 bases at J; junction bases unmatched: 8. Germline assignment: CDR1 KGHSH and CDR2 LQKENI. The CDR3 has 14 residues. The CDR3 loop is CASSPPTGNSEQYF. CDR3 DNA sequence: TGTGCCAGCTCACCCCCGACAGGGAATTCCGAGCAGTACTTC.

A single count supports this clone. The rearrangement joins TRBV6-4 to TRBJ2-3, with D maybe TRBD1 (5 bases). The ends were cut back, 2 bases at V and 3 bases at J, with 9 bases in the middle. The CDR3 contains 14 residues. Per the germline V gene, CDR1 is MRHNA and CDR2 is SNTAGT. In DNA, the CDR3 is TGTGCCAGCAGTGACAGGGGCAAGACAGATACGCAGTATTTT. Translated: CASSDRGKTDTQYF.

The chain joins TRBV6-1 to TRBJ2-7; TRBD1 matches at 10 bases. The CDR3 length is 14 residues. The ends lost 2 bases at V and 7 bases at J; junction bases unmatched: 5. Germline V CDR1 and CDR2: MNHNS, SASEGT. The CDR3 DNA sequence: TGTGCCAGCAGTGAATTGGGACAGGGGAGGGAGCAGTACTTC. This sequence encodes CASSELGQGREQYF.

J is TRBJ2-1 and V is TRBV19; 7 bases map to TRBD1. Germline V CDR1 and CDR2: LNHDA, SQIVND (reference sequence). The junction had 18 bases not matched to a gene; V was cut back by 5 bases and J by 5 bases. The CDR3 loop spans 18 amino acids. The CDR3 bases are TGTGCCAGTAGTTTACTCCGCAAGGGACAGCAAAAGAACAATGAGCAGTTCTTC. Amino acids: CASSLLRKGQQKNNEQFF.

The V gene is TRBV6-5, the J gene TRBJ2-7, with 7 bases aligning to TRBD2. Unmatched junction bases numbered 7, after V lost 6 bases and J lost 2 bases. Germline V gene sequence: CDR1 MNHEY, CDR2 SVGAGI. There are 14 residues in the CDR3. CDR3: CASRSGLFTYEQYF. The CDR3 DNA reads TGTGCCAGCAGATCGGGACTATTCACCTACGAGCAGTACTTC.

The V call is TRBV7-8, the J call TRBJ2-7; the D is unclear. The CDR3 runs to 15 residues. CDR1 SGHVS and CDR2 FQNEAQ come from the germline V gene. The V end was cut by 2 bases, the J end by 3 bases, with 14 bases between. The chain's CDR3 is CASSLRHIPNYEQYF. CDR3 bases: TGTGCCAGCAGCTTAAGACACATCCCTAACTACGAGCAGTACTTC.

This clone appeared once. The CDR3 loop is CATQISGSRGDEQFF. In DNA, the CDR3 is TGCGCCACCCAAATTAGCGGGAGTAGGGGCGATGAGCAGTTCTTC. The rearrangement links TRBV10-2 to TRBJ2-1; 9 bases line up with TRBD2. With V trimmed by 10 bases and J by 8 bases, 15 bases remained unmatched. From germline, CDR1 is WSHSY and CDR2 SAAADI. This CDR3 is built from 15 residues.

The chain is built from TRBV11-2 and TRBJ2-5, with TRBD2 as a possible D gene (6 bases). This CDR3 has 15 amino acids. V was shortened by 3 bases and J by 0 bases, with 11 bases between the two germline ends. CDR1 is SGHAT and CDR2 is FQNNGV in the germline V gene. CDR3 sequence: CASSFAGTYQETQYF. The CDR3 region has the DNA TGTGCCAGCAGCTTCGCCGGGACTTACCAAGAGACCCAGTACTTC.

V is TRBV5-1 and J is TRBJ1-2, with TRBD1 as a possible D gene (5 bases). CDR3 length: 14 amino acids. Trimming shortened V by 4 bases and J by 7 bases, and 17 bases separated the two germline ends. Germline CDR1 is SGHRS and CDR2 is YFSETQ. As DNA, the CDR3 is TGCGCCAGCAGCCAAGGGACTCCCGAGGGTGGCTACACCTTC. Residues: CASSQGTPEGGYTF.

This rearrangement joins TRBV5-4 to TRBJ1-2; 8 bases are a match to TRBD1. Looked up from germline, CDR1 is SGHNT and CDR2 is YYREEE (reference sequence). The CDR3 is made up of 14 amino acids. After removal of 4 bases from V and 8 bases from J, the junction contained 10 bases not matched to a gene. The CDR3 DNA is TGTGCCAGCAGCCCCGTAGGACAGGGTGGCGGCTACACCTTC. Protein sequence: CASSPVGQGGGYTF.

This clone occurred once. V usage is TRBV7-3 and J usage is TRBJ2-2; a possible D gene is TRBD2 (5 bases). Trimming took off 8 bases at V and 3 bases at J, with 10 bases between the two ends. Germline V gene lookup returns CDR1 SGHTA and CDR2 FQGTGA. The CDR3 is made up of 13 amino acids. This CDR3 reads CASGMRDTGELFF. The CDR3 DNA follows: TGTGCCAGCGGTATGCGGGACACCGGGGAGCTGTTTTTT.

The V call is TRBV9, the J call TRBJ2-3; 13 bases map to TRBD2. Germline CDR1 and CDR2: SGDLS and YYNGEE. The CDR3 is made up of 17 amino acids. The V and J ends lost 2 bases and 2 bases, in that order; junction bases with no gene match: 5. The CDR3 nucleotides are TGTGCCAGCAGCGTTCGGGGGACTAGCGGGATCACAGATACGCAGTATTTT. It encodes CASSVRGTSGITDTQYF.

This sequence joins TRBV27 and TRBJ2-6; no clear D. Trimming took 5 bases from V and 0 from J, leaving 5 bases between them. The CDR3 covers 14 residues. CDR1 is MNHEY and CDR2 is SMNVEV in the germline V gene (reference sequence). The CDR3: CASSMSSGANVLTF. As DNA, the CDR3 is TGTGCCAGCAGTATGAGCTCTGGGGCCAACGTCCTGACTTTC.

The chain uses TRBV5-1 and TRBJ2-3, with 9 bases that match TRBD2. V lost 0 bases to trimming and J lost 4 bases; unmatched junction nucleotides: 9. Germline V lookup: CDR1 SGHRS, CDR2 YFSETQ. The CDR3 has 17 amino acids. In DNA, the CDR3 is TGCGCCAGCAGCTTGGGGGCGGGAGGGCCCTTTGCAGATACGCAGTATTTT. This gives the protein CASSLGAGGPFADTQYF.

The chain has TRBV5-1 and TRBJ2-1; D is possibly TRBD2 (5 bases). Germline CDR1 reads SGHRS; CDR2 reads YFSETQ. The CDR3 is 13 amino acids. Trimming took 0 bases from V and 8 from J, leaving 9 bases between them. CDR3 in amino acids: CASSLAWRDEQFF. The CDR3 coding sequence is TGCGCCAGCAGCTTGGCCTGGCGGGATGAGCAGTTCTTC.